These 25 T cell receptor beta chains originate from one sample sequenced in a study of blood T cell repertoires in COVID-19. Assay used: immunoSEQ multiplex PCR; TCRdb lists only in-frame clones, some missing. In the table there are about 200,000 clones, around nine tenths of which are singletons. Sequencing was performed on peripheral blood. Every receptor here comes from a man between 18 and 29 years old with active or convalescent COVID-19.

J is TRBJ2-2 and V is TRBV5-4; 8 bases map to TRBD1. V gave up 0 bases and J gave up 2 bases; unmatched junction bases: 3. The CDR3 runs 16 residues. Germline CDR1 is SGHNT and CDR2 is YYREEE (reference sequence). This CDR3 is CASSLAGQGNTGELFF. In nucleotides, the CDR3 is TGTGCCAGCAGCTTGGCAGGACAGGGTAACACCGGGGAGCTGTTTTTT.

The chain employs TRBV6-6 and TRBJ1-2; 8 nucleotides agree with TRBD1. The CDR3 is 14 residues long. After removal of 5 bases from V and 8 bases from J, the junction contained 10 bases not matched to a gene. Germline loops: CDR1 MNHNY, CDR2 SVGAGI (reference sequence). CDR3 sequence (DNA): TGTGCCAGCAGTCCCCGGACAGGGTTATACGGCTACACCTTC. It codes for CASSPRTGLYGYTF.

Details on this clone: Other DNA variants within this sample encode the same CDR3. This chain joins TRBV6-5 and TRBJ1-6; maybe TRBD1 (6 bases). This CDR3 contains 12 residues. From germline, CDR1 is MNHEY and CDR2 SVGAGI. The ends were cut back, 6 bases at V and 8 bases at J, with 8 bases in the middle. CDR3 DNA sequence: TGTGCCAGCAGACAGGGCGATTCACCCCTCCACTTT. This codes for CASRQGDSPLHF.

The CDR3 loop is CASSFGSGRDTEAFF. DNA for the CDR3: TGTGCCAGCAGCTTCGGCTCAGGAAGAGACACTGAAGCTTTCTTT. The chain is built from TRBV5-5 and TRBJ1-1; D remains ambiguous. The CDR3 sequence is 15 residues long. V shed 2 bases and J shed 3 bases, with 14 bases lying between them. Germline CDR1 SGHKS, CDR2 YYEKEE (reference sequence).

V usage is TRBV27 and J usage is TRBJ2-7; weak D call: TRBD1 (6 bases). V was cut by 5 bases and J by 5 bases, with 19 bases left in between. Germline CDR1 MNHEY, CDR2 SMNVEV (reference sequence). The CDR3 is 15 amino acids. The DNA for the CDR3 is TGTGCCAGCAGTCTACAGGGAGTATCCCTACACGAGCAGTACTTC. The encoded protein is CASSLQGVSLHEQYF.

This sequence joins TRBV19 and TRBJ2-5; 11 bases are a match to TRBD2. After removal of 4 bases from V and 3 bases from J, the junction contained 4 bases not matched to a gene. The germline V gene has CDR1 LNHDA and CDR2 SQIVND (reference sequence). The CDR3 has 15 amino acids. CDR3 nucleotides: TGTGCCAGTAGTAGGGCGGGACTAGCGGAAGAGACCCAGTACTTC. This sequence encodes CASSRAGLAEETQYF.

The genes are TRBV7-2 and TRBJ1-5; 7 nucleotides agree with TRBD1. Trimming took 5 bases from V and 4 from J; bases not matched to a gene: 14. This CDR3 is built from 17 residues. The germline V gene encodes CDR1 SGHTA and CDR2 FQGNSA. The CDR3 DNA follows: TGTGCCAGCAGCACCCAGGGGGGCAGGGGCTCTAATCAGCCCCAGCATTTT. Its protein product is CASSTQGGRGSNQPQHF. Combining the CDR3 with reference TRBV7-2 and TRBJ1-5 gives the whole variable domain GAGVSQSPSNKVTEKGKDVELRCDPISGHTALYWYRQSLGQGLEFLIYFQGNSAPDKSGLPSDRFSAERTGGSVSTLTIQRTQQEDSAVYLCASSTQGGRGSNQPQHFGDGTRLSIL.

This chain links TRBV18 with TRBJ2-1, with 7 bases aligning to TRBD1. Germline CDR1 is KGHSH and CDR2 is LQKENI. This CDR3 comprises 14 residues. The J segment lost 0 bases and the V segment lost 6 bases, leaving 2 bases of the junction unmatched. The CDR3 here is CASSGDSSYNEQFF. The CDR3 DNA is TGTGCCAGCTCTGGGGACAGCTCCTACAATGAGCAGTTCTTC. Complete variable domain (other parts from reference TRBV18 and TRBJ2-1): NAGVMQNPRHLVRRRGQEARLRCSPMKGHSHVYWYRQLPEEGLKFMVYLQKENIIDESGMPKERFSAEFPKEGPSILRIQQVVRGDSAAYFCASSGDSSYNEQFFGPGTRLTVL.

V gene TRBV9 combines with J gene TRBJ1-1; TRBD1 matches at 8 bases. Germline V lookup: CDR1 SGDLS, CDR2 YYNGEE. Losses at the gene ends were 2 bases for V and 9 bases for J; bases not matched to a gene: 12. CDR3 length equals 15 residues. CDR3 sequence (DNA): TGTGCCAGCAGCGTTTCGACAGGGGTGGGATTGCAAGCTTTCTTT. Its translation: CASSVSTGVGLQAFF.

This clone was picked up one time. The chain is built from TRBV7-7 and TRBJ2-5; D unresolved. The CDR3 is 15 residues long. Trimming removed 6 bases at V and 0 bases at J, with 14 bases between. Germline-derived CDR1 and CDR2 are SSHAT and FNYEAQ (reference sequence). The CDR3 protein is CASSRGRVYQETQYF. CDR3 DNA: TGTGCCAGCAGTCGAGGCCGGGTATACCAAGAGACCCAGTACTTC. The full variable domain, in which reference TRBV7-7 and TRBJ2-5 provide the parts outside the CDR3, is GAGVSQSPRYKVTKRGQDVTLRCDPISSHATLYWYQQALGQGPEFLTYFNYEAQPDKSGLPSDRFSAERPEGSISTLTIQRTEQRDSAMYRCASSRGRVYQETQYFGPGTRLLVL.

This CDR3 is CASSTRGGPQHF. In DNA form, the CDR3 reads TGTGCCAGCAGCACCCGCGGGGGGCCCCAGCATTTT. This rearrangement joins TRBV5-4 to TRBJ1-5; D is possibly TRBD1 (5 bases). The CDR3 is made up of 12 amino acids. Trimming removed 4 bases at V and 9 bases at J, with 11 bases between. From germline, CDR1 is SGHNT and CDR2 YYREEE (reference sequence).

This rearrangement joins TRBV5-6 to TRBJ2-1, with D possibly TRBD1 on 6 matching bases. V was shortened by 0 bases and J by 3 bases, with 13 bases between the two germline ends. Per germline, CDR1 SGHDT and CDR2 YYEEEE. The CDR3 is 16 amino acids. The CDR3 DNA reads TGTGCCAGCAGCTTGGGCCAGGGGATCCACTACAATGAGCAGTTCTTC. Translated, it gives CASSLGQGIHYNEQFF.

The CDR3 nucleotides read TGTGCCAGCAGCTTGGAACAGGGGAACCCCTATGGCTACACCTTC. Translated: CASSLEQGNPYGYTF. The V gene is TRBV5-4, the J gene TRBJ1-2; 7 nucleotides match TRBD1. The germline gives CDR1 SGHNT, CDR2 YYREEE (reference sequence). Trimming removed 0 bases from V and 4 bases from J; junction bases left unmatched: 6. The CDR3 contains 15 residues.

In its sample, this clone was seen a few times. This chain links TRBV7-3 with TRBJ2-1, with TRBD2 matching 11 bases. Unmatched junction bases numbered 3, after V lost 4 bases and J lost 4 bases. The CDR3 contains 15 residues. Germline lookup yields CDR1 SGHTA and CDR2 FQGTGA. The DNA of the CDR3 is TGTGCCAGCAGCTCGGGACTAGCGGATTACAATGAGCAGTTCTTC. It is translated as CASSSGLADYNEQFF.

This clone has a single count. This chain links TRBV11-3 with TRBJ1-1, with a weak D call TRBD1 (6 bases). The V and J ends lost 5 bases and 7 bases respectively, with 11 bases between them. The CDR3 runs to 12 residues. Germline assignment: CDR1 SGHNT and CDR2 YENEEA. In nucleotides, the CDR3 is TGTGCCAGCAGCGAAGACAGGAGTGAAGCTTTCTTT. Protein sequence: CASSEDRSEAFF.

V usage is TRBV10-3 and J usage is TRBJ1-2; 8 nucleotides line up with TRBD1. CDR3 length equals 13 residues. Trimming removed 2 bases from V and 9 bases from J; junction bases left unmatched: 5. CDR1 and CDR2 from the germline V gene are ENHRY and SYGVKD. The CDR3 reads CAISEPTGGSYTF. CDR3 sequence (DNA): TGTGCCATCAGTGAGCCAACAGGGGGGAGCTACACCTTC.

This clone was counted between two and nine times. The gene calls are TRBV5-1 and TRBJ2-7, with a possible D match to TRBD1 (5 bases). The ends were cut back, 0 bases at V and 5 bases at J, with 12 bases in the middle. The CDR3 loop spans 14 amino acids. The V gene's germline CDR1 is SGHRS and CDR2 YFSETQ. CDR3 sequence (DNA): TGCGCCAGCAGCTTGGATGGGGCCTCGGACGAGCAGTACTTC. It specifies CASSLDGASDEQYF.

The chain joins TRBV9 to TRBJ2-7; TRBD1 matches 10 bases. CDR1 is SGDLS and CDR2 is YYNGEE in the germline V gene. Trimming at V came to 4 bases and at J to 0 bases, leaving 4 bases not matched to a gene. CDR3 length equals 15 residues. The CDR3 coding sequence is TGTGCCAGCAGCCCCCGGGACAGGGGCTCCTACGAGCAGTACTTC. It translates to CASSPRDRGSYEQYF.

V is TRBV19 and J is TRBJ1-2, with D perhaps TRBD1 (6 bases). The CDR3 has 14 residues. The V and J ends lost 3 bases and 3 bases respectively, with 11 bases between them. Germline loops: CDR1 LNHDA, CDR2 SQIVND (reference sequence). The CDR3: CASSMNRVDYGYTF. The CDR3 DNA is TGTGCCAGTAGTATGAACAGGGTGGACTATGGCTACACCTTC.

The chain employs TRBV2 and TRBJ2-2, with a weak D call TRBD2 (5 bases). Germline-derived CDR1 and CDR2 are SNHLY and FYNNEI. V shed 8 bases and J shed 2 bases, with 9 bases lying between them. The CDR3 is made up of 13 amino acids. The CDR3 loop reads CASGSANTGELFF. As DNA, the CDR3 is TGTGCCAGCGGGAGCGCCAACACCGGGGAGCTGTTTTTT.

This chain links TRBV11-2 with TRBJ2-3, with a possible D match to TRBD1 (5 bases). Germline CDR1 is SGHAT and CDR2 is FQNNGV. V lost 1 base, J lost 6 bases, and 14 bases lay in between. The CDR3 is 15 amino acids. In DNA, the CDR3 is TGTGCCAGCAGCTTAGGGATAGGGGTTCAGGATACGCAGTATTTT. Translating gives CASSLGIGVQDTQYF.

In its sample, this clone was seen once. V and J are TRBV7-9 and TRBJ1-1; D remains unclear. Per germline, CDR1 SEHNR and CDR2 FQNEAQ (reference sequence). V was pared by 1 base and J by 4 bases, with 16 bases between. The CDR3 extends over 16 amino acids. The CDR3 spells CASSLVNGSFGTEAFF. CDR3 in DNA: TGTGCCAGCAGCTTAGTAAACGGGAGTTTTGGCACTGAAGCTTTCTTT.

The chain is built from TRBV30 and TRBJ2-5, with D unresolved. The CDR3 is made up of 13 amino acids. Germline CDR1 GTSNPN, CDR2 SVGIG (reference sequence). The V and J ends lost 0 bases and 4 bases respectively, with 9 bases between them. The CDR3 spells CAWSVGSGETQYF. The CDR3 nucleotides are TGTGCCTGGAGTGTTGGTTCGGGAGAGACCCAGTACTTC.

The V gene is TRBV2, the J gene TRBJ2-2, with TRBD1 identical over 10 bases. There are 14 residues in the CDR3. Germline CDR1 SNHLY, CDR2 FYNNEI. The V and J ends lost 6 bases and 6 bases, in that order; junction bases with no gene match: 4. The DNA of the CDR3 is TGTGCCAGCAGGGACAGGGGGTTCCCCGGGGAGCTGTTTTTT. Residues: CASRDRGFPGELFF.

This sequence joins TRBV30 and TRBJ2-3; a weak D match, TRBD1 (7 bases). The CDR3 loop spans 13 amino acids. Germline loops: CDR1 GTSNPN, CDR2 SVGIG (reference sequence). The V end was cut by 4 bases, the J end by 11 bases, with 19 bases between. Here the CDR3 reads CAWMRGQPRGQYF. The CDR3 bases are TGTGCCTGGATGCGGGGACAGCCAAGAGGGCAGTATTTT.